This T cell receptor (beta chain) appears in the sequencing data of a study of T cell responses to AZD1222 COVID-19 vaccine. The study's findings and limits: Spike-specific TCR breadth rose after two AZD1222 doses, and depth rose as well.

The CDR3 totals 13 residues. The germline gives CDR1 LNHDA, CDR2 SQIVND (reference sequence). Trimming shortened V by 1 base and J by 6 bases, and 10 bases separated the two germline ends. About this clone: As yet, its antigen is unknown.

Sequencing used immunoSEQ multiplex PCR; TCRdb keeps in-frame clones, though not all of them. The sample yields more than 150,000 clones, approximately 94% seen once. The chain carries TRBV19 and TRBJ2-7; no definite D call. Sequencing was performed on peripheral blood, taken 28 days after the second AZD1222 dose. This receptor was obtained from an adult who received the AZD1222 COVID-19 vaccine. CDR3 sequence reads: CASSIGPPAEQYF. In DNA form, the CDR3 reads TGTGCCAGTAGTATAGGCCCCCCGGCCGAGCAGTACTTC. Full variable domain (rest looked up from reference TRBV19 and TRBJ2-7): DGGITQSPKYLFRKEGQNVTLSCEQNLNHDAMYWYRQDPGQGLRLIYYSQIVNDFQKGDIAEGYSVSREKKESFPLTVTSAQKNPTAFYLCASSIGPPAEQYFGPGTRLTVT.